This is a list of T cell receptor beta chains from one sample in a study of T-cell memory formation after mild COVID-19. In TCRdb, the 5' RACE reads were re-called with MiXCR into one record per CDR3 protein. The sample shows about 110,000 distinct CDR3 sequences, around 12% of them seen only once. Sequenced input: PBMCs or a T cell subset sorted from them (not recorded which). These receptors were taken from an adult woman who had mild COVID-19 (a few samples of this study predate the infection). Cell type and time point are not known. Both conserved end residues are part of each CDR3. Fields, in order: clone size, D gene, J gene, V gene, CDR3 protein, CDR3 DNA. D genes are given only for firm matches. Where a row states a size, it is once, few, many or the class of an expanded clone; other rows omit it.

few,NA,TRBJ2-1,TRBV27,CASSLGLGNEQFF,TGTGCCAGCAGTTTAGGACTCGGCAATGAGCAGTTCTTC
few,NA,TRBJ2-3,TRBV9,CASSVEPGPSTDTQYF,TGTGCCAGCAGCGTAGAACCGGGACCTAGCACAGATACGCAGTATTTT
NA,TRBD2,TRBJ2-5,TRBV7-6,CASSLGLAGEYQGETQYF,TGTGCCAGCAGCTTGGGACTAGCGGGGGAATACCAGGGAGAGACCCAGTACTTC
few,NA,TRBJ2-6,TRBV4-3,CASSPWTESGANVLTF,TGCGCCAGCAGCCCCTGGACGGAATCTGGGGCCAACGTCCTGACTTTC
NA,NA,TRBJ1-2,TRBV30,CAWSVSNSARVRGYTF,TGTGCCTGGAGTGTCTCGAACAGTGCACGGGTGAGAGGCTACACCTTC
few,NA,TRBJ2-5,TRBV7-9,CASSVTVGQETQYF,TGTGCCAGCAGCGTCACCGTCGGTCAAGAGACCCAGTACTTC
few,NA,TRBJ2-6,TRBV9,CASSVGGASGANVLTF,TGTGCCAGCAGCGTAGGCGGCGCCTCTGGGGCCAACGTCCTGACTTTC
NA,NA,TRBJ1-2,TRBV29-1,CSVVGTFDHGYTF,TGCAGCGTTGTGGGGACTTTTGATCATGGCTACACCTTC
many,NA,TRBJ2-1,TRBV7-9,CASRSLRARGEQFF,TGTGCCAGCCGCTCCCTTAGAGCCCGGGGTGAGCAGTTCTTC
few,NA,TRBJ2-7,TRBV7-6,CASSMDRTYEQYF,TGTGCCAGCAGCATGGACAGAACCTACGAGCAGTACTTC
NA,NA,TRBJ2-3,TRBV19,CASSMRSGTSDTQYF,TGTGCCAGTAGTATGCGTAGCGGTACTTCAGATACGCAGTATTTT
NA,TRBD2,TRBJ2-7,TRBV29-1,CSIRLAGFYEQYF,TGCAGCATAAGACTAGCGGGATTTTACGAGCAGTACTTC
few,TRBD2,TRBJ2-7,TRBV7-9,CASSLAGEVGYEQYF,TGTGCCAGCAGCCTAGCGGGGGAGGTTGGATACGAGCAGTACTTC
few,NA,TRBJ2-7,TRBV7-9,CASSNPAPYEQYF,TGTGCCAGCAGTAACCCGGCCCCCTACGAGCAGTACTTC
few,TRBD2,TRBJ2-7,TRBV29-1,CSVTRRLPPGLAVYEQYF,TGCAGCGTAACCCGTCGATTACCACCGGGACTAGCGGTTTACGAGCAGTACTTC
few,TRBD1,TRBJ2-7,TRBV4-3,CASSQDNRGSYEQYF,TGCGCCAGCAGCCAAGACAACAGGGGCTCCTACGAGCAGTACTTC
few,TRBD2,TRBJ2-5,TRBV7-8,CASSGREGWATQYF,TGTGCCAGCAGCGGAAGGGAGGGGTGGGCGACCCAGTACTTC
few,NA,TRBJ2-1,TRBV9,CASSVAGGTYNEQFF,TGTGCCAGCAGCGTAGCTGGGGGGACCTACAATGAGCAGTTCTTC
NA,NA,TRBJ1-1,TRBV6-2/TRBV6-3,CASSLTPNTEAFF,TGTGCCAGCAGTTTGACACCGAACACTGAAGCTTTCTTT
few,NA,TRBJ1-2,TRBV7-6,CASSTRGGTNYGYTF,TGTGCCAGCAGCACCCGTGGAGGCACTAACTATGGCTACACCTTC